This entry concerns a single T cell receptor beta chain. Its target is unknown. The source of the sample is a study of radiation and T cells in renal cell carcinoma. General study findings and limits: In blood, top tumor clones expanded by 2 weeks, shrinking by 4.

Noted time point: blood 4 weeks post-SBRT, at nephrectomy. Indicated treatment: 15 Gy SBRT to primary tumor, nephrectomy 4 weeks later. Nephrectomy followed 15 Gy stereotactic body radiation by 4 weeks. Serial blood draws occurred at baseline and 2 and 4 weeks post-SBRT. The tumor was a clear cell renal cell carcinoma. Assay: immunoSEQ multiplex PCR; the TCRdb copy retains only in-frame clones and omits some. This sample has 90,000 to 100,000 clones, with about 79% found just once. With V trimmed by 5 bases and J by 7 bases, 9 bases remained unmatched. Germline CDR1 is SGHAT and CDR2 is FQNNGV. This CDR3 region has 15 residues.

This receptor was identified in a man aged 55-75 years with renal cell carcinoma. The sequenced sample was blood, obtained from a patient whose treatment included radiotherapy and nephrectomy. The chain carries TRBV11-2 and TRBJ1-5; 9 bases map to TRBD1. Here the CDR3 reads CASSQDRGRGQPQHF. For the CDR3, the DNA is TGTGCCAGCAGCCAAGACAGGGGGAGAGGGCAGCCCCAGCATTTT.